The subject of this entry is one T cell receptor beta chain. TCRdb's copy holds only in-frame clones and misses some; the assay was immunoSEQ multiplex PCR. The sample records 13,000 to 15,000 clones, roughly 93% being singletons. The data stem from a study of T cell changes during pregnancy in multiple sclerosis. CDR1 SGHVS and CDR2 FQNEAQ come from the germline V gene. V trimming: 5 bases; J trimming: 6 bases; junction bases outside the gene matches: 8. The CDR3 is made up of 15 amino acids. The rearrangement links TRBV7-8 to TRBJ2-3; TRBD2 aligns across 10 bases. The sequencing here drew on peripheral blood, taken in the second trimester of pregnancy. The TCR was taken from a female donor in good health, enrolled as a control in a pregnancy study. The DNA of the CDR3 is TGTGCCAGCAGCACCCCTAGCGGGGGCGGGGATACGCAGTATTTT. It yields the protein CASSTPSGGGDTQYF.